This T cell receptor beta chain was recorded in a study of T cells in Graves' hyperthyroidism and ophthalmopathy. The PBMCs were taken from roughly 9.3 ml of fresh peripheral blood. The study, taken as a whole, reports: In the blood, most expanded thyroid clonotypes above 0.001 appeared as well. Ophthalmopathy was model-predicted a median approximately 6.4 months pre-onset. Stable hyperthyroidism was separated from ophthalmopathy by a model based on 13 V-J features.

This clonotype showed up many times. Its specificity is not known. A junction boundary mismatches the germline segment, possibly from a read error. The CDR3 is 15 amino acids. Germline V gives CDR1 SGHRS, CDR2 YFSETQ. Using RNA transcripts as the source, TCR beta CDR3 regions were amplified. The HTBI primer set was used in a first-round RT-PCR of the TCR CDR3. TCRdb reanalysed the multiplex PCR reads using MiXCR and keeps one entry per CDR3 protein. The data contain some 550,000 distinct CDR3 sequences, about a sixth of them singletons. Material for sequencing was blood. The origin of this receptor is a woman in her thirties or forties with Graves' ophthalmopathy. J is TRBJ2-7 and V is TRBV5-1, with D possibly called TRBD1 or TRBD2 (5 bases each). The CDR3 DNA sequence: TGCGCCAGCAGGTTGGACGGGACCACCCTGAGCGAGCAGTACTTC. Its translation: CASRLDGTTLSEQYF.